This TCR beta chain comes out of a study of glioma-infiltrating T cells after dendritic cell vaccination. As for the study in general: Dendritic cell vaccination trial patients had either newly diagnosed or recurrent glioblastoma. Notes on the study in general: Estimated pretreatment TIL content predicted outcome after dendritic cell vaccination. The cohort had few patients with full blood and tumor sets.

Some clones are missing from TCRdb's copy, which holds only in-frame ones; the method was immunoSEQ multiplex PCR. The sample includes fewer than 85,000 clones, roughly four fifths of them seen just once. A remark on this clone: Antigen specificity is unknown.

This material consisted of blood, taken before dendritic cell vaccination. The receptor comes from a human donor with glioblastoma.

This CDR3 reads CAITMGGGETQYF. The DNA of the CDR3 is TGTGCCATCACAATGGGGGGGGGAGAGACCCAGTACTTC. This chain uses TRBV10-3 with TRBJ2-5, with 7 nucleotides matching TRBD2. This CDR3 has 13 residues. Trimming removed 7 bases from V and 4 bases from J; junction bases left unmatched: 6. Germline-derived CDR1 and CDR2 are ENHRY and SYGVKD.